The 25 T cell receptor beta chains presented below share a single source sample, sequenced in a study of patients and donors after allogeneic stem cell transplantation. One entry per CDR3 protein results from TCRdb running MiXCR on the RT-PCR reads. The sample has tens of thousands of distinct CDR3 sequences, over 6.5% seen once; the top ten hold approximately 35%. The sequencing sample was made of blood, either unsorted or a sorted T cell fraction (not recorded which). Every receptor here comes from a human donor who was either an allogeneic HSCT recipient or a stem cell or donor lymphocyte infusion donor (not recorded which). It is not recorded whose cells these are; they may come from a transplant donor.

This clonotype was recorded at least ten times. V gene TRBV7-2 combines with J gene TRBJ2-1, with no clear D. Between the trimmed V and J ends, which lost 2 bases and 1 base, there was a span of 9 bases. The CDR3 length is 15 residues. CDR1 SGHTA and CDR2 FQGNSA come from the germline V gene. Here the CDR3 DNA reads TGTGCCAGCAGCTTAAGGCAGACATCCTACAATGAGCAGTTCTTC. Encoded protein: CASSLRQTSYNEQFF.

The chain couples TRBV3-1 to TRBJ2-5; 9 nucleotides agree with TRBD2. This CDR3 spans 14 amino acids. Germline values: CDR1 LGHDT, CDR2 YNNKEL (reference sequence). Germline trimming cut 1 base from V and 6 bases from J; bases unmatched to any gene: 3. DNA for the CDR3: TGTGCCAGCAGCCAAGTTAGCGGGAGTAAGACCCAGTACTTC. It codes for CASSQVSGSKTQYF.

This clonotype was detected many times. This rearrangement joins TRBV10-3 to TRBJ1-6; D gene unclear. Germline lookup yields CDR1 ENHRY and CDR2 SYGVKD. CDR3 length: 14 amino acids. The V and J ends lost 0 bases and 9 bases respectively, with 9 bases between them. The CDR3 nucleotides read TGTGCCATCAGTGAGTCGATTCCGGTTTCACCCCTCCACTTT. Protein product: CAISESIPVSPLHF.

In this sample, this clonotype turned up many times. This chain uses TRBV28 with TRBJ2-5; no firm D call. Germline values: CDR1 MDHEN, CDR2 SYDVKM. The CDR3 covers 14 residues. Trimming pared 4 bases from V and 5 bases from J, leaving 14 bases between. The CDR3 region has the DNA TGTGCCAGCAGTTCCAACCTGGTGGGTGAGACCCAGTACTTC. Protein sequence: CASSSNLVGETQYF.

The table lists this clonotype with many counts. V is TRBV9 and J is TRBJ2-4; 8 nucleotides agree with TRBD1. This CDR3 has 15 residues. The V and J ends lost 1 base and 5 bases, in that order; junction bases with no gene match: 5. Germline assignment: CDR1 SGDLS and CDR2 YYNGEE. The CDR3 sequence is CASSVQGAVENIQYF. In nucleotides, the CDR3 is TGTGCCAGCAGCGTACAGGGGGCCGTAGAAAACATTCAGTACTTC.

Ten or more counts support this clonotype. The chain is built from TRBV5-1 and TRBJ2-5; perhaps TRBD1 as D (7 bases). The germline V gene encodes CDR1 SGHRS and CDR2 YFSETQ. This CDR3 spans 15 amino acids. V lost 0 bases and J 3 bases, leaving 12 bases between the germline ends. CDR3 DNA: TGCGCCAGCAGCTTGGCCGGCAGGGGGGAAGAGACCCAGTACTTC. It encodes CASSLAGRGEETQYF. Full variable domain (outside the CDR3, taken from reference TRBV5-1 and TRBJ2-5): KAGVTQTPRYLIKTRGQQVTLSCSPISGHRSVSWYQQTPGQGLQFLFEYFSETQRNKGNFPGRFSGRQFSNSRSEMNVSTLELGDSALYLCASSLAGRGEETQYFGPGTRLLVL.

The chain employs TRBV7-9 and TRBJ2-7; D possibly corresponds to TRBD2 (5 bases). V was pared by 4 bases and J by 0 bases, with 10 bases between. The CDR3 loop spans 14 amino acids. The V gene's germline CDR1 is SEHNR and CDR2 FQNEAQ (reference sequence). The CDR3 protein is CASSSSTTSYEQYF. The CDR3 DNA follows: TGTGCCAGCAGCTCATCGACTACCTCCTACGAGCAGTACTTC.

Only a few counts were recorded for this clonotype. V is TRBV24-1 and J is TRBJ1-4; 7 bases are shared with TRBD1. Germline V CDR1 and CDR2: KGHDR, SFDVKD. The CDR3 extends over 19 amino acids. V shed 5 bases and J 5 bases; nucleotides not matched to a gene: 19. CDR3 protein: CATSGAEAGGALGNEKLFF. DNA for the CDR3: TGTGCCACCAGTGGGGCCGAGGCAGGGGGAGCCTTGGGGAATGAAAAACTGTTTTTT.

About this clonotype itself: Given a much more abundant clone one base away, this may be a read error. J is TRBJ2-5 and V is TRBV11-2; 7 bases align to TRBD2. With 5 bases clipped from V and 7 bases from J, the junction kept 10 bases outside the gene matches. The germline V gene has CDR1 SGHAT and CDR2 FQNNGV. This CDR3 has 14 amino acids. The CDR3 spells CASSVSGLQRTQYF. The CDR3 DNA follows: TGTGCCAGCAGCGTTTCGGGACTACAGAGGACCCAGTACTTC.

This clonotype came up a few times. This sequence joins TRBV18 and TRBJ2-1; TRBD1 aligns across 9 bases. The V segment lost 3 bases and the J segment 5 bases; nucleotides outside the gene matches: 5. The germline CDR1 and CDR2 sequences are KGHSH and LQKENI. CDR3 length: 15 amino acids. As DNA, the CDR3 is TGTGCCAGCTCACCGGGACAGGGCCCGGACAATGAGCAGTTCTTC. The encoded protein is CASSPGQGPDNEQFF.

This clonotype has at least ten counts. The chain recombines TRBV6-6 with TRBJ1-3, with D unresolved. Deletions cut 2 bases from V and 9 bases from J, with 11 bases between. The length of the CDR3 is 13 residues. CDR1 and CDR2 (germline): MNHNY, SVGAGI (reference sequence). CDR3 sequence reads: CASSYAHLGTIYF. The CDR3 nucleotides are TGTGCCAGCAGTTACGCCCATTTAGGCACCATATATTTT.

The genes are TRBV7-2 and TRBJ2-2; 14 nucleotides line up with TRBD2. Unmatched junction bases numbered 4, after V lost 1 base and J lost 3 bases. Germline CDR1 is SGHTA and CDR2 is FQGNSA. The CDR3 extends over 18 amino acids. CDR3 coding DNA: TGTGCCAGCAGCTTAGGAGGGACTAGCGGGAGTGACACCGGGGAGCTGTTTTTT. Amino acids: CASSLGGTSGSDTGELFF.

This clonotype was observed at least ten times. J is TRBJ2-1 and V is TRBV6-5; 8 nucleotides line up with TRBD2. Looked up from germline, CDR1 is MNHEY and CDR2 is SVGAGI. With V trimmed by 2 bases and J by 9 bases, 9 bases remained unmatched. There are 15 residues in the CDR3. CDR3 sequence reads: CASSYAGGALGEQFF. CDR3 bases: TGTGCCAGCAGTTACGCCGGGGGGGCACTAGGTGAGCAGTTCTTC.

This clonotype was recorded many times. The chain has TRBV4-3 and TRBJ1-2; D remains unclear. Trimming cost V 2 bases and J 5 bases, with 24 bases left between them. Germline values: CDR1 LGHNA, CDR2 YSLEER. The CDR3 consists of 18 residues. As DNA, the CDR3 is TGCGCCAGCAGCCAAAGCGCCCGGGGTACATCCCCTAGGTATGGCTACACCTTC. Amino acids: CASSQSARGTSPRYGYTF.

V usage is TRBV9 and J usage is TRBJ1-4; no definite D call. Germline-derived CDR1 and CDR2 are SGDLS and YYNGEE. V was trimmed by 4 bases and J by 7 bases, leaving 17 bases between them. The CDR3 extends over 15 amino acids. The CDR3 protein is CASSLREGWGEKLFF. The CDR3 region has the DNA TGTGCCAGCAGCCTCCGCGAGGGCTGGGGTGAAAAACTGTTTTTT.

The chain couples TRBV5-1 to TRBJ2-1; D is tentatively TRBD1 or TRBD2 (5 bases each). V dropped 5 bases and J dropped 4 bases, with 16 bases sitting between them. The CDR3 extends over 15 amino acids. Germline CDR1 is SGHRS and CDR2 is YFSETQ. Here the CDR3 DNA reads TGCGCCAGCAGTTTGAGGGGAAACTTATACAATGAGCAGTTCTTC. This translates into CASSLRGNLYNEQFF.

This CDR3 is CASSPPPSYEQYF. The CDR3, as DNA: TGTGCCAGCAGCCCCCCCCCGTCCTACGAGCAGTACTTC. V and J are TRBV28 and TRBJ2-7, with no clear D. The V gene lost 6 bases and the J gene lost 1 base, with 10 bases spanning the gap. The CDR3 totals 13 residues. Germline V gene sequence: CDR1 MDHEN, CDR2 SYDVKM.

Comment on this clonotype: Germline and junction disagree at one end, which may indicate a read error. The CDR3 spells CASSLTGQGVHEQYF. The DNA for the CDR3 is TGTGCCAGCAGTTTAACGGGACAGGGGGTCCACGAGCAGTACTTC. The chain joins TRBV7-3 to TRBJ2-7; TRBD1 matches at 11 bases. The CDR3 extends over 15 amino acids. Germline V CDR1 and CDR2: SGHTA, FQGTGA.

This clonotype was observed a few times. This chain joins TRBV4-3 and TRBJ2-3; tentative D call: TRBD2 (8 bases). Germline V CDR1 and CDR2: LGHNA, YSLEER. The ends were cut back, 0 bases at V and 6 bases at J, with 19 bases in the middle. This CDR3 has 17 amino acids. The chain's CDR3 is CASSQDKGAGGLDTQYF. CDR3 DNA: TGCGCCAGCAGCCAAGATAAGGGGGCGGGGGGCTTGGATACGCAGTATTTT.

This clonotype was picked up a small number of times. The CDR3 DNA reads TGTGCCAGCAGTGTTGTCAGCACCTTATTCAACACCGGGGAGCTGTTTTTT. Translation gives CASSVVSTLFNTGELFF. The J gene is TRBJ2-2, the V gene TRBV2; no clear D gene. The CDR3 consists of 17 residues. The germline V gene encodes CDR1 SNHLY and CDR2 FYNNEI. Trimming shortened V by 4 bases and J by 2 bases, and 17 bases separated the two germline ends.

In this sample, this clonotype turned up many times. The chain is built from TRBV6-2 or TRBV6-3 and TRBJ1-5; the match to TRBD1 covers 7 bases. V shed 4 bases and J 0 bases; nucleotides not matched to a gene: 3. The CDR3 consists of 15 residues. Germline V gene lookup returns CDR1 MNHEY and CDR2 SVGEGT. The DNA for the CDR3 is TGTGCCAGCAGTTGGGACAGCTATAGCAATCAGCCCCAGCATTTT. Translation: CASSWDSYSNQPQHF.

The V and J genes are TRBV6-2 or TRBV6-3 and TRBJ2-3; TRBD2 matches 15 bases. The germline V gene encodes CDR1 MNHEY and CDR2 SVGEGT. The CDR3 extends over 19 amino acids. Trimming took 2 bases from V and 4 from J; bases not matched to a gene: 10. The CDR3 loop reads CASSYPTGLAGGPADTQYF. DNA for the CDR3: TGTGCCAGCAGTTACCCTACAGGACTAGCGGGAGGGCCTGCAGATACGCAGTATTTT.

This clonotype was counted at least ten times. The rearrangement uses TRBV12-3 or TRBV12-4 and TRBJ1-2; unclear D gene. The length of the CDR3 is 14 residues. V was cut by 5 bases and J by 8 bases, with 18 bases left in between. The CDR3 DNA is TGTGCCAGCAGTCACCCCGGCCAGGTCGACGGCTACACCTTC. This gives the protein CASSHPGQVDGYTF.

This clonotype was observed at least ten times. The V and J genes are TRBV20-1 and TRBJ2-7; the match to TRBD2 covers 12 bases. Germline CDR1 is DFQATT and CDR2 is SNEGSKA (reference sequence). The CDR3 spans 13 residues. V lost 1 base, J lost 12 bases, and 7 bases stayed unmatched. DNA for the CDR3: TGCAGTGCTAGAGGGACGACTAGCGGGAGAGGGTACTTC. Translation: CSARGTTSGRGYF.

This clonotype has ten or more counts. V and J are TRBV7-8 and TRBJ1-1; D is possibly TRBD1 (5 bases). There are 14 residues in the CDR3. Trimming stripped 7 bases from V and 6 bases from J, with 18 bases between. CDR1 SGHVS and CDR2 FQNEAQ come from the germline V gene. The CDR3 nucleotides are TGTGCCAGCACCCAAGGGCTAGGGGCCGCTGAAGCTTTCTTT. Translating gives CASTQGLGAAEAFF.